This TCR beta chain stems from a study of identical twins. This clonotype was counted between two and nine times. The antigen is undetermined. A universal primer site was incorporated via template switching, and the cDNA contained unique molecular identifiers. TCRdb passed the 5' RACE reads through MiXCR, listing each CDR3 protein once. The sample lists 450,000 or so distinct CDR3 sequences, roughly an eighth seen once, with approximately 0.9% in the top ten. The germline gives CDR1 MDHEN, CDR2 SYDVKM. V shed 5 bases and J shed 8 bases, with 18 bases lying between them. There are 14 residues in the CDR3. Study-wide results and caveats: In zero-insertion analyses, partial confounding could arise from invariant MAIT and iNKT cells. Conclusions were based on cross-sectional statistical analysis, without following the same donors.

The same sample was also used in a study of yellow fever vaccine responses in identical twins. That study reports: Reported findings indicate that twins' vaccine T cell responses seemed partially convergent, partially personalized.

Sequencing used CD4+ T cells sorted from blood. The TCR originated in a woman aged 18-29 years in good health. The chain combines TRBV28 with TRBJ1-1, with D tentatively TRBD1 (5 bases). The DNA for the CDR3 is TGTGCCAGCAGTCCCACGGGACTCCGGGGGGAAGCTTTCTTT. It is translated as CASSPTGLRGEAFF.